Below, one T cell receptor (beta chain) is given with its context. Its antigen is unidentified. For the second PCR, which ran for roughly 6 to 12 cycles, a sample-barcoded 5' primer and a J-beta primer mix were used. TCRdb itself ran the 5' RACE reads through MiXCR, one entry per CDR3 protein. The table has roughly 1,500,000 distinct CDR3 sequences, roughly 30% seen once. The germline V gene has CDR1 LGHDT and CDR2 YNNKEL (reference sequence). V shed 0 bases and J shed 11 bases, with 26 bases lying between them. This CDR3 contains 19 residues. This specimen belongs to a study of blood T cells in healthy people across ages. Study-wide findings and caveats: More naive CD4+ cells and higher diversity were found in long-lived than in aged donors. Because sorting was not performed, PBMCs prevented conclusive naive versus antigen-experienced comparison.

Sequencing used blood. The receptor was derived from a woman aged 30 to 39 in good health. This sequence joins TRBV3-1 and TRBJ1-6; tentative D call: TRBD1 (5 bases). The CDR3 bases are TGTGCCAGCAGCCAAGAAAGAGGGGTCCTCGTATCGAAGATCCCACCCCTCCACTTT. Translating gives CASSQERGVLVSKIPPLHF.